The 3 T cell receptor beta chains below all came from one sample that was sequenced in a study of shared clonotypes between healthy human individuals. Libraries were prepared by immunoSEQ multiplex PCR; TCRdb keeps only in-frame clonotypes and omits some of them. The sample lists roughly 410,000 clones; around 96% were seen once. The sequencing input was memory CD8+ T cells sorted from blood. The subset denotes: CD45RO+ cells pooled with CCR7-negative TemRA cells. The source is a man aged 25 to 40 in good health.

This chain connects TRBV30 to TRBJ1-3; D unresolved. The germline V gene encodes CDR1 GTSNPN and CDR2 SVGIG (reference sequence). V dropped 0 bases and J dropped 0 bases, with 6 bases sitting between them. This CDR3 region has 14 residues. The CDR3 sequence is CAWSVGPSGNTIYF. The CDR3 DNA sequence: TGTGCCTGGAGTGTAGGGCCCTCTGGAAACACCATATATTTT.

The J gene is TRBJ2-7, the V gene TRBV7-3; TRBD2 matches at 7 bases. The CDR3 is made up of 15 amino acids. The V gene end was trimmed by 3 bases and the J gene end by 3 bases; junction bases not matched to a gene: 8. Germline CDR1 is SGHTA and CDR2 is FQGTGA. CDR3 amino acids: CASSLGTTNHYEQYF. In nucleotides, the CDR3 is TGTGCCAGCAGCTTGGGGACTACAAACCACTACGAGCAGTACTTC.

The rearrangement joins TRBV5-4 to TRBJ2-5, with TRBD2 identical over 7 bases. V was clipped by 4 bases and J by 9 bases; unmatched bases: 15. CDR3 size: 15 residues. Germline CDR1 SGHNT, CDR2 YYREEE (reference sequence). The CDR3 sequence is CASSTNRDQAGAQYF. Written as DNA, the CDR3 is TGTGCCAGCAGCACGAACCGGGACCAGGCGGGGGCCCAGTACTTC.